This T cell receptor beta chain came from a study of T cells in Graves' hyperthyroidism and ophthalmopathy. RNA transcripts provided the source from which TCR beta CDR3 regions were amplified. First-round RT-PCR with HTBI primers amplified the TCR CDR3 region. Each CDR3 protein gets one entry after TCRdb re-called the multiplex PCR reads with MiXCR. The sample contains under 400,000 distinct CDR3 sequences, around a sixth of which appear only once. A single count supports this clonotype. Sequencing used blood. The receptor's source is a woman aged 40 to 50 with Graves' ophthalmopathy.

Here the CDR3 DNA reads TGTGCCAGCATTACACTAGCCGGGACAGAAATCTACGAGCAGTACTTC. Protein product: CASITLAGTEIYEQYF. V usage is TRBV28 and J usage is TRBJ2-7; perhaps TRBD1 as D (7 bases). The ends were cut back, 7 bases at V and 3 bases at J, with 22 bases in the middle. The germline gives CDR1 MDHEN, CDR2 SYDVKM. This CDR3 is 16 amino acids long.